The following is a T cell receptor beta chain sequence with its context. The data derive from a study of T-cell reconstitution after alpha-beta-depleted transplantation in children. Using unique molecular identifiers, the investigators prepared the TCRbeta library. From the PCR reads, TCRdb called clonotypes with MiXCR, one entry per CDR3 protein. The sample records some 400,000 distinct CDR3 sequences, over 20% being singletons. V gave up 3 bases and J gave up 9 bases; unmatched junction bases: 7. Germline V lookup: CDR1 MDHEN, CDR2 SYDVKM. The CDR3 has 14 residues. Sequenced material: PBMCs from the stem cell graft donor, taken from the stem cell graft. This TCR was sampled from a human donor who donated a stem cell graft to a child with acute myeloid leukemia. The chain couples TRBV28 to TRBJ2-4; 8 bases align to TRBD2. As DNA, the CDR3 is TGTGCCAGCAGTTTCGGCGGCGGGAGGCTCATTCAGTACTTC. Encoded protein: CASSFGGGRLIQYF.